These 18 T cell receptor beta chains were sequenced from one sample in a study of OX40 agonist ivuxolimab in advanced cancers. Measured with immunoSEQ multiplex PCR; TCRdb has only the in-frame clones, and not every one. The sample gives around 70,000 clones, around 83% of which show up once; 0.9% to 1.4% is in the top ten. Sequenced here: CD4+ or CD8+ T cells sorted from blood, sampled in a trial of the OX40 agonist ivuxolimab. The receptors were sampled from an adult with an advanced solid tumor such as melanoma, head and neck, liver or kidney cancer.

The chain combines TRBV6-1 with TRBJ1-4, with 11 bases matching TRBD1. V was pared by 6 bases and J by 5 bases, with 2 bases of the junction left unmatched. The CDR3 has 14 amino acids. Germline CDR1 is MNHNS and CDR2 is SASEGT. The CDR3 is CASRGTGGNEKLFF. In DNA form, the CDR3 reads TGTGCCAGCAGAGGGACAGGGGGGAATGAAAAACTGTTTTTT.

The chain combines TRBV29-1 with TRBJ2-3, with 8 bases aligning to TRBD2. CDR1 and CDR2 from the germline V gene are SQVTM and ANQGSEA. J lost 6 bases, V lost 5 bases, and 10 bases had no gene match. The CDR3 runs to 14 residues. The CDR3 sequence is CSVQAGGVSDTQYF. The CDR3 nucleotides read TGCAGCGTTCAGGCGGGGGGCGTTTCGGATACGCAGTATTTT.

The V call is TRBV2, the J call TRBJ2-2; D remains ambiguous. CDR3 length: 13 amino acids. In germline, CDR1 is SNHLY, CDR2 FYNNEI. V lost 7 bases to trimming and J lost 4 bases, with 10 bases between them. The DNA of the CDR3 is TGTGCCAGCACCATTAACCCCACCGGGGAGCTGTTTTTT. This codes for CASTINPTGELFF.

The chain links TRBV2 to TRBJ1-2; the D gene is possibly TRBD1 (5 bases). V lost 4 bases, J lost 2 bases, and 11 bases lay in between. In germline, CDR1 is SNHLY, CDR2 FYNNEI. CDR3 size: 14 residues. This CDR3 is CASSVTRENYGYTF. Written as DNA, the CDR3 is TGTGCCAGCAGTGTGACCAGGGAGAACTATGGCTACACCTTC.

V usage is TRBV5-5 and J usage is TRBJ1-5, with 7 bases matching TRBD1. Losses at the gene ends were 3 bases for V and 4 bases for J; bases not matched to a gene: 7. CDR3 length equals 15 residues. Germline CDR1 and CDR2: SGHKS and YYEKEE (reference sequence). The CDR3 protein is CASSSVTGSNQPQHF. The CDR3 DNA sequence: TGTGCCAGCAGCTCAGTGACAGGGTCAAATCAGCCCCAGCATTTT.

The gene calls are TRBV7-9 and TRBJ2-3; TRBD2 agrees at 8 bases. Germline V gene lookup returns CDR1 SEHNR and CDR2 FQNEAQ (reference sequence). Trimming removed 2 bases from V and 1 base from J; junction bases left unmatched: 2. This CDR3 contains 15 residues. The CDR3 loop reads CASSLNSGGTDTQYF. CDR3 nucleotides: TGTGCCAGCAGCTTAAATAGCGGGGGCACAGATACGCAGTATTTT.

The genes are TRBV7-3 and TRBJ2-7; possibly TRBD1 for D (6 bases). V was clipped by 5 bases and J by 1 base, with 18 bases between them. The CDR3 runs 16 residues. Per the germline V gene, CDR1 is SGHTA and CDR2 is FQGTGA. CDR3 sequence: CASSQIGGDRSYEQYF. In DNA form, the CDR3 reads TGTGCCAGCAGCCAGATAGGGGGAGACCGATCCTACGAGCAGTACTTC.

The chain is built from TRBV7-2 and TRBJ1-2, with 8 bases lining up with TRBD1. Germline-derived CDR1 and CDR2 are SGHTA and FQGNSA. V lost 4 bases to trimming and J lost 4 bases; unmatched junction nucleotides: 8. The CDR3 covers 15 residues. For the CDR3, the DNA is TGTGCCAGCAGCTCAGTATCAGGGGGCGGCTATGGCTACACCTTC. Protein: CASSSVSGGGYGYTF.

The chain combines TRBV11-3 with TRBJ2-7; 7 bases line up with TRBD2. The V segment lost 5 bases and the J segment 2 bases; nucleotides outside the gene matches: 9. This CDR3 contains 15 residues. CDR1 is SGHNT and CDR2 is YENEEA in the germline V gene. In nucleotides, the CDR3 is TGTGCCAGCAGCCTTACCAGCGGGACCGCCTACGAGCAGTACTTC. It encodes CASSLTSGTAYEQYF.

V is TRBV20-1 and J is TRBJ1-1; the D is unclear. The germline gives CDR1 DFQATT, CDR2 SNEGSKA (reference sequence). The CDR3 is 11 amino acids. Trimming pared 4 bases from V and 8 bases from J, leaving 11 bases between. The CDR3 region is CSATPVDEAFF. The CDR3 DNA reads TGCAGTGCTACCCCGGTGGACGAAGCTTTCTTT.

The chain links TRBV29-1 to TRBJ1-2; no firm D call. V was pared by 4 bases and J by 6 bases, with 15 bases between. The CDR3 is 13 amino acids. Germline V gene data show CDR1 as SQVTM and CDR2 as ANQGSEA. The CDR3 protein is CSVVGRGPNGYTF. CDR3 DNA: TGCAGCGTTGTAGGGAGAGGCCCTAATGGCTACACCTTC.

The J gene is TRBJ1-2, the V gene TRBV6-1, with D possibly being TRBD1 (6 bases). CDR3 length equals 12 residues. In germline, CDR1 is MNHNS, CDR2 SASEGT. V shed 7 bases and J shed 8 bases, with 14 bases lying between them. This CDR3 is CASTGDNGGYTF. The CDR3 DNA sequence: TGTGCCAGCACAGGGGACAACGGAGGCTACACCTTC.

CDR3 sequence: CASSSGVVNSPLHF. The DNA of the CDR3 is TGTGCCAGCAGTTCAGGGGTAGTGAATTCACCCCTCCACTTT. This chain links TRBV6-5 with TRBJ1-6; D might be TRBD1 (6 bases). Germline-derived CDR1 and CDR2 are MNHEY and SVGAGI. The CDR3 has 14 amino acids. The V and J ends lost 4 bases and 7 bases respectively, with 11 bases between them.

This clone occurred a few times. V usage is TRBV10-3 and J usage is TRBJ2-7; TRBD1 might be the D (5 bases). The CDR3 loop spans 12 amino acids. CDR1 is ENHRY and CDR2 is SYGVKD in the germline V gene. V lost 4 bases and J lost 6, with 10 bases in between. CDR3 sequence: CAISGTGVEQYF. The DNA of the CDR3 is TGTGCCATCAGTGGCACAGGCGTCGAGCAGTACTTC.

The V and J genes are TRBV6-5 and TRBJ2-7; tentatively, D is TRBD1 or TRBD2 (5 bases each). The CDR3 is 16 amino acids. V shed 0 bases and J shed 0 bases, with 12 bases lying between them. Germline-derived CDR1 and CDR2 are MNHEY and SVGAGI. CDR3 in DNA: TGTGCCAGCAGTTACTCGATTGGGGGAAGCTCCTACGAGCAGTACTTC. This codes for CASSYSIGGSSYEQYF.

The chain has TRBV2 and TRBJ1-1, with D possibly matching TRBD1 (6 bases). Looked up from germline, CDR1 is SNHLY and CDR2 is FYNNEI. CDR3 length: 13 residues. V was clipped by 6 bases and J by 1 base, with 9 bases between them. Here the CDR3 reads CASRGGENTEAFF. As DNA, the CDR3 is TGTGCCAGCAGAGGGGGGGAGAACACTGAAGCTTTCTTT. The full variable domain, with the rest looked up from reference TRBV2 and TRBJ1-1, is EPEVTQTPSHQVTQMGQEVILRCVPISNHLYFYWYRQILGQKVEFLVSFYNNEISEKSEIFDDQFSVERPDGSNFTLKIRSTKLEDSAMYFCASRGGENTEAFFGQGTRLTVV.

The J gene is TRBJ2-6, the V gene TRBV5-6; D gene ambiguous. V gave up 7 bases and J gave up 5 bases, with 22 bases separating them. The germline V gene has CDR1 SGHDT and CDR2 YYEEEE. CDR3 length equals 17 residues. The DNA for the CDR3 is TGTGCCAGCCCTGAAGGCAATAGTCAAAGTCGGGCCAACGTCCTGACTTTC. Encoded protein: CASPEGNSQSRANVLTF.

The sample holds a few counts of this clone. The genes are TRBV18 and TRBJ1-1, with TRBD1 as a possible D gene (5 bases). Germline values: CDR1 KGHSH, CDR2 LQKENI. The CDR3 spans 14 residues. Trimming pared 6 bases from V and 1 base from J, leaving 12 bases between. Here the CDR3 DNA reads TGTGCCAGCTCGTTCGACAGTTCGAACACTGAAGCTTTCTTT. Translated, it gives CASSFDSSNTEAFF.